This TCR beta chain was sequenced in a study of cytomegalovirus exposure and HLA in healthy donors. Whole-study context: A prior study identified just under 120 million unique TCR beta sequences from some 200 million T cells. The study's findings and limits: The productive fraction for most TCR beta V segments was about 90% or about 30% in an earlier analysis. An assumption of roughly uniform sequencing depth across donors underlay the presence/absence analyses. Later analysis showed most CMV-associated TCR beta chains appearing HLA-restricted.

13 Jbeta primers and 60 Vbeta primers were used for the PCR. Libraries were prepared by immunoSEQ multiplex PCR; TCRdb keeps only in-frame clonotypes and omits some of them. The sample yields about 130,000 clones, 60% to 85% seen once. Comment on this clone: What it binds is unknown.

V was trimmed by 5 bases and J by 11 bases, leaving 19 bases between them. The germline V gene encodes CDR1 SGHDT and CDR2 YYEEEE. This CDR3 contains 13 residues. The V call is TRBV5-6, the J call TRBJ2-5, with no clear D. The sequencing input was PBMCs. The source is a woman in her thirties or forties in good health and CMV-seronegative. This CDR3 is CASSSFIGEEQYF. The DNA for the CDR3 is TGTGCCAGCAGTTCCTTTATCGGTGAGGAGCAGTACTTC.